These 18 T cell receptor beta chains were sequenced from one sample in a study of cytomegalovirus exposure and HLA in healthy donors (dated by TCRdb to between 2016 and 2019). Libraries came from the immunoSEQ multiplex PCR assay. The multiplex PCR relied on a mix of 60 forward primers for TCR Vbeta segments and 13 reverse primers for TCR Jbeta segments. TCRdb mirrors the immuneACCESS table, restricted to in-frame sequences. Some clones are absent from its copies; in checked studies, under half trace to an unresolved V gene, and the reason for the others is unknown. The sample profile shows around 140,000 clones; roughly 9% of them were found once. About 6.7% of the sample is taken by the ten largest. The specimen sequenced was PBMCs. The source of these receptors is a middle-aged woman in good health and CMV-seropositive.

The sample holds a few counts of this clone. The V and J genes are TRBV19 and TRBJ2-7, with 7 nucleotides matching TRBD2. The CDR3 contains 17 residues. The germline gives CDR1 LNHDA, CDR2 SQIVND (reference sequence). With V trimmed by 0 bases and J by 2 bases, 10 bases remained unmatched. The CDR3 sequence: CASSIDYERGYPYEQYF. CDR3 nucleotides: TGTGCCAGTAGTATAGATTACGAGCGGGGTTACCCCTACGAGCAGTACTTC.

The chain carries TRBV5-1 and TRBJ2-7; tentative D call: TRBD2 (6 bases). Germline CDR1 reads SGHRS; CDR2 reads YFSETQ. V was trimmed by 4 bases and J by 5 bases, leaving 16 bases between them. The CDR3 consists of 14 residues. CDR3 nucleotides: TGCGCCAGCAGCGAGGCAGGGAGGTGGGACGAGCAGTACTTC. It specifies CASSEAGRWDEQYF.

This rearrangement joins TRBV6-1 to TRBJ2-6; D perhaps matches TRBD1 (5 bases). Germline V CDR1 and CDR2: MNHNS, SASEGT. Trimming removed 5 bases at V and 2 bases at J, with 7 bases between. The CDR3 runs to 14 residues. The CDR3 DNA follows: TGTGCCAGCAGTAGGGGAACTGGGGCCAACGTCCTGACTTTC. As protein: CASSRGTGANVLTF.

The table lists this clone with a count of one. CDR3 sequence (DNA): TGTGCCAGTAGTCGGACATCCCGAGGAAACACCATATATTTT. Translating it yields CASSRTSRGNTIYF. V is TRBV19 and J is TRBJ1-3; maybe TRBD1 (5 bases). The V gene's germline CDR1 is LNHDA and CDR2 SQIVND (reference sequence). This CDR3 spans 14 amino acids. Trimming took off 5 bases at V and 4 bases at J, with 12 bases between the two ends. Full variable domain (remainder filled in from reference TRBV19 and TRBJ1-3): DGGITQSPKYLFRKEGQNVTLSCEQNLNHDAMYWYRQDPGQGLRLIYYSQIVNDFQKGDIAEGYSVSREKKESFPLTVTSAQKNPTAFYLCASSRTSRGNTIYFGEGSWLTVV.

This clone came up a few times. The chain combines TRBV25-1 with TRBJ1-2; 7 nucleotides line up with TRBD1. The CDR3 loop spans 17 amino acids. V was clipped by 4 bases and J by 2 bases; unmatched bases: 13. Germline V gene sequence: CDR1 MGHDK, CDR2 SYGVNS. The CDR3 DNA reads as TGTGCCAGCAGTGGCCAAGCACAGGGGATTGCCAACTATGGCTACACCTTC. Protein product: CASSGQAQGIANYGYTF.

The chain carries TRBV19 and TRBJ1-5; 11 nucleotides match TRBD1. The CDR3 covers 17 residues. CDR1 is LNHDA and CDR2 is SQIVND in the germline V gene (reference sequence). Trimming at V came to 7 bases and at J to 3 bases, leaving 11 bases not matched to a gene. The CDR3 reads CASIQGGTGGTNQPQHF. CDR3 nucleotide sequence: TGTGCCAGTATCCAAGGGGGGACAGGGGGTACCAATCAGCCCCAGCATTTT.

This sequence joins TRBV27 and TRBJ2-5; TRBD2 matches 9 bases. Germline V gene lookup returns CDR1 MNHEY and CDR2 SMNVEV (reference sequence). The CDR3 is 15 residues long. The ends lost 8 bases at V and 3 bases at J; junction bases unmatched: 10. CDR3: CASAGAGGPEETQYF. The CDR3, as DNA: TGTGCCAGCGCCGGGGCGGGGGGGCCTGAAGAGACCCAGTACTTC.

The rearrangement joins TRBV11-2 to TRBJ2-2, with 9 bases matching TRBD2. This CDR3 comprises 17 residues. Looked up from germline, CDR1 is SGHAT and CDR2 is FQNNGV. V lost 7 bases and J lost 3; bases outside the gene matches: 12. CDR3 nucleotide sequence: TGTGCCAGCACCCCTTTGCGGGGGGGCCGGGACACCGGGGAGCTGTTTTTT. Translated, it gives CASTPLRGGRDTGELFF.

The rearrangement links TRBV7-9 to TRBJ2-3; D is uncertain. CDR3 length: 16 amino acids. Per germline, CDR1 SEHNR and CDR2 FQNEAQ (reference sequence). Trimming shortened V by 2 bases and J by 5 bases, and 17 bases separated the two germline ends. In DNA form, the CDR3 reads TGTGCCAGCAGCTTATTTCCCGACTCACCCCAAGATACGCAGTATTTT. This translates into CASSLFPDSPQDTQYF.

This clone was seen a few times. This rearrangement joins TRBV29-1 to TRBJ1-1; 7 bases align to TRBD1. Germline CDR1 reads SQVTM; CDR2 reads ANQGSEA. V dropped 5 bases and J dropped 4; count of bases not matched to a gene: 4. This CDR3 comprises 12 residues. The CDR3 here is CSVQSGGTEAFF. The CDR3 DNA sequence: TGCAGCGTTCAATCAGGGGGCACTGAAGCTTTCTTT. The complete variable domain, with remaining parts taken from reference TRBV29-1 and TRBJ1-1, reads SAVISQKPSRDICQRGTSLTIQCQVDSQVTMMFWYRQQPGQSLTLIATANQGSEATYESGFVIDKFPISRPNLTFSTLTVSNMSPEDSSIYLCSVQSGGTEAFFGQGTRLTVV.

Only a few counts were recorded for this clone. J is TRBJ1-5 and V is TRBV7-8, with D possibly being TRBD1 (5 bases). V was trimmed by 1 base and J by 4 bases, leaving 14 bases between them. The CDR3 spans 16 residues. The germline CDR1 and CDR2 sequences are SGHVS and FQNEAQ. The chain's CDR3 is CASSLVRGGDNQPQHF. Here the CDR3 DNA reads TGTGCCAGCAGCTTAGTGAGAGGAGGGGATAATCAGCCCCAGCATTTT.

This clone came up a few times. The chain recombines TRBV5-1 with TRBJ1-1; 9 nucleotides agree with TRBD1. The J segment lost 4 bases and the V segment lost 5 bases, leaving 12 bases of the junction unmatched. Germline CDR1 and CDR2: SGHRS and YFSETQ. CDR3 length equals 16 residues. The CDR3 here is CASRPHLQGAGTEAFF. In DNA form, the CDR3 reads TGCGCCAGCAGACCTCACCTACAGGGGGCGGGCACTGAAGCTTTCTTT.

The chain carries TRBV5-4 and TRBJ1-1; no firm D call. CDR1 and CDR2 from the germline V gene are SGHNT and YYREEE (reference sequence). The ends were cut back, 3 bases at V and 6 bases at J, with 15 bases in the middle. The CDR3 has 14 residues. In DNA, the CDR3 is TGTGCCAGCAGCTCCGGACTTGTCTCGCCTGAAGCTTTCTTT. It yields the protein CASSSGLVSPEAFF.

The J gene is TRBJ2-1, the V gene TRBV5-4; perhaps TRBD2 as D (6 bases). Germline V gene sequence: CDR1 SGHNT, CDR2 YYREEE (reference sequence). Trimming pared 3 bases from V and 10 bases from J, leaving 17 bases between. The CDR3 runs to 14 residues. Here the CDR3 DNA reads TGTGCCAGCAGCTCGGGGACTCAAGCCAAGGAGCAGTTCTTC. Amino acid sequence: CASSSGTQAKEQFF.

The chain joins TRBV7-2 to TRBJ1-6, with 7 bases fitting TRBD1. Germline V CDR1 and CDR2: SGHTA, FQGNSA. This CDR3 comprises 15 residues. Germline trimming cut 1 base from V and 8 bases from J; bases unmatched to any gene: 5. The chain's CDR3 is CASSLDAQGDSPLHF. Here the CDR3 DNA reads TGTGCCAGCAGCTTAGATGCGCAGGGGGATTCACCCCTCCACTTT.

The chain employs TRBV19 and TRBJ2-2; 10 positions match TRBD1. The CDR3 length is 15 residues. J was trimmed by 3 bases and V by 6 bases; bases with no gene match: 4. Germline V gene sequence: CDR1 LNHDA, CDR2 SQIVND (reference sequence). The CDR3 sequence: CASRPGQGDTGELFF. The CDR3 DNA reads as TGTGCCAGTAGGCCTGGACAGGGGGACACCGGGGAGCTGTTTTTT.

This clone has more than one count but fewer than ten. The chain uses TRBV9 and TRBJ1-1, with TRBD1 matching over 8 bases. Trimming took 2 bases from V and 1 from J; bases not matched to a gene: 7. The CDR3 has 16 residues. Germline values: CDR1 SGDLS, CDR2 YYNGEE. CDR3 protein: CASSVGPGTGNTEAFF. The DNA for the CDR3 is TGTGCCAGCAGCGTCGGTCCCGGGACAGGGAACACTGAAGCTTTCTTT. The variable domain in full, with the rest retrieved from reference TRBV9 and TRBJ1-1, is DSGVTQTPKHLITATGQRVTLRCSPRSGDLSVYWYQQSLDQGLQFLIQYYNGEERAKGNILERFSAQQFPDLHSELNLSSLELGDSALYFCASSVGPGTGNTEAFFGQGTRLTVV.

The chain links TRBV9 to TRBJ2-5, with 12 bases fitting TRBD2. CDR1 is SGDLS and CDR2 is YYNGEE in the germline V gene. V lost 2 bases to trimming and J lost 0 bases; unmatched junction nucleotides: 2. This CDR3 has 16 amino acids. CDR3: CASSVTSGGYQETQYF. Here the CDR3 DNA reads TGTGCCAGCAGCGTGACTAGCGGGGGATACCAAGAGACCCAGTACTTC.